Listed below are T cell receptor beta chains from one sample, sequenced in a study of cytomegalovirus exposure and HLA in healthy donors. The data were produced by immunoSEQ multiplex PCR, yet TCRdb's version contains in-frame clones alone and is incomplete. Counted here are tens of thousands of clones, roughly 86% occurring once; the ten biggest clones make up 1.9%. Sequencing was carried out using PBMCs. These TCRs come from a young man in good health and CMV-seronegative. CDR3s include the opening cysteine and the closing phenylalanine or tryptophan. The D gene is left open where the match is weak. Clone size is given for some rows only: seen once, a few or many times, or a class if the clone is expanded.

v_call: TRBV19; clone_size: .; j_call: TRBJ1-5; d_call: TRBD1; cdr3_nt: TGTGCCAGTAGCGTTACAGGGGTCCTTTTCAGCAATCAGCCCCAGCATTTT; cdr3_aa: CASSVTGVLFSNQPQHF
v_call: TRBV15; clone_size: .; j_call: TRBJ2-5; d_call: .; cdr3_nt: TGTGCCACCAGCAGCCTGGGGGCCCTCCAAGAGACCCAGTACTTC; cdr3_aa: CATSSLGALQETQYF
v_call: TRBV10-3; clone_size: .; j_call: TRBJ2-7; d_call: .; cdr3_nt: TGTGCCATCAGTGCCGTCAGGGGCTCTTCCTACGAGCAGTACTTC; cdr3_aa: CAISAVRGSSYEQYF
v_call: TRBV30; clone_size: .; j_call: TRBJ2-6; d_call: TRBD1; cdr3_nt: TGTGCCTCAAGAACAGGGGTCTCTGGGGCCAACGTCCTGACTTTC; cdr3_aa: CASRTGVSGANVLTF
v_call: TRBV18; clone_size: .; j_call: TRBJ2-6; d_call: TRBD2; cdr3_nt: TGTGCCAGCTCACCACCTATCGCTTCGGGGGGATTACAAGGGGCCAACGTCCTGACTTTC; cdr3_aa: CASSPPIASGGLQGANVLTF
v_call: TRBV5-8; clone_size: .; j_call: TRBJ2-7; d_call: .; cdr3_nt: TGTGCCAGCAGCTTGGAGCCGTCTGGCGAGCAGTACTTC; cdr3_aa: CASSLEPSGEQYF
v_call: TRBV29-1; clone_size: .; j_call: TRBJ2-7; d_call: TRBD1; cdr3_nt: TGCAGCGTTCGAAGCGGCAGGGGGACCTACGAGCAGTACTTC; cdr3_aa: CSVRSGRGTYEQYF
v_call: TRBV11-3; clone_size: few; j_call: TRBJ1-3; d_call: .; cdr3_nt: TGTGCCAGCAGCCGGACAGCCTCTGGAAACACCATATATTTT; cdr3_aa: CASSRTASGNTIYF
v_call: TRBV2; clone_size: once; j_call: TRBJ1-1; d_call: .; cdr3_nt: TGTGCCAGCAGTGAACAGGGTCGGAACACTGAAGCTTTCTTT; cdr3_aa: CASSEQGRNTEAFF
v_call: TRBV5-6; clone_size: .; j_call: TRBJ2-3; d_call: .; cdr3_nt: TGTGCCAGCAGCTCGGACAGTTTCACAGATACGCAGTATTTT; cdr3_aa: CASSSDSFTDTQYF
v_call: TRBV30; clone_size: .; j_call: TRBJ2-7; d_call: .; cdr3_nt: TGTGCCTGGACGTTATCGGGTGACGAGCAGTACTTC; cdr3_aa: CAWTLSGDEQYF
v_call: TRBV7-7; clone_size: .; j_call: TRBJ2-3; d_call: TRBD2; cdr3_nt: TGTGCTAGCAGCTTAGCGCCAAGCGGGAGCCCCACAGATACGCAGTATTTT; cdr3_aa: CASSLAPSGSPTDTQYF
v_call: TRBV7-8; clone_size: .; j_call: TRBJ1-6; d_call: .; cdr3_nt: TGTGCCAGCAGCCGGCGGACAGTTGGGGATTCACCCCTCCACTTT; cdr3_aa: CASSRRTVGDSPLHF
v_call: TRBV7-8; clone_size: .; j_call: TRBJ1-5; d_call: TRBD1; cdr3_nt: TGTGCCAGCAGCCCACACCCTCGGACAGGCCCAAATCAGCCCCAGCATTTT; cdr3_aa: CASSPHPRTGPNQPQHF
v_call: TRBV19; clone_size: .; j_call: TRBJ2-7; d_call: TRBD1; cdr3_nt: TGTGCCAGTAGCGACAGGGGGACCGACGAGCAGTACTTC; cdr3_aa: CASSDRGTDEQYF
v_call: TRBV4-1; clone_size: .; j_call: TRBJ2-1; d_call: TRBD2; cdr3_nt: TGCGCCAGCAGCCGATCCGGGACTAGCGGACCCGGGAGGGATGAGCAGTTCTTC; cdr3_aa: CASSRSGTSGPGRDEQFF
v_call: TRBV10-3; clone_size: .; j_call: TRBJ2-3; d_call: .; cdr3_nt: TGTGCCATCCTTTCGCGAGATACGCAGTATTTT; cdr3_aa: CAILSRDTQYF
v_call: TRBV27; clone_size: once; j_call: TRBJ2-7; d_call: .; cdr3_nt: TGTGCCAGCAGTTTAGAGGGATGGGCCGAGCAGTACTTC; cdr3_aa: CASSLEGWAEQYF
v_call: TRBV15; clone_size: .; j_call: TRBJ2-7; d_call: TRBD1; cdr3_nt: TGTGCCACCAGCAGCCGGGACAGGGGCTACGAGCAGTACTTC; cdr3_aa: CATSSRDRGYEQYF
v_call: TRBV6-5; clone_size: .; j_call: TRBJ2-4; d_call: .; cdr3_nt: TGTGCCAGCAGTTACCGTCACTCCAGGGGCTCGATTCAGTACTTC; cdr3_aa: CASSYRHSRGSIQYF
v_call: TRBV27; clone_size: few; j_call: TRBJ2-2; d_call: .; cdr3_nt: TGTGCCAGCAGTTTAAAAGCGGACTTGGGGGAGCTGTTTTTT; cdr3_aa: CASSLKADLGELFF
v_call: TRBV13; clone_size: once; j_call: TRBJ2-7; d_call: TRBD2; cdr3_nt: TGTGCCAGCAGCCCGCGGGGGGCCCCCTACGAGCAGTACTTC; cdr3_aa: CASSPRGAPYEQYF
v_call: TRBV25-1; clone_size: .; j_call: TRBJ1-4; d_call: TRBD1; cdr3_nt: TGTGCCAGCAGCGGACAGGGGGCCTCAACTAATGAAAAACTGTTTTTT; cdr3_aa: CASSGQGASTNEKLFF
v_call: TRBV18; clone_size: .; j_call: TRBJ1-1; d_call: TRBD1; cdr3_nt: TGTGCCAGCTCGCCCGTCAGGGGGCGGGGGAACACTGAAGCTTTCTTT; cdr3_aa: CASSPVRGRGNTEAFF
v_call: TRBV5-1; clone_size: once; j_call: TRBJ1-1; d_call: TRBD1; cdr3_nt: TGCGCCAGCAGCCCCGGGACAGGGGGATTCGCTGAAGCTTTCTTT; cdr3_aa: CASSPGTGGFAEAFF
v_call: TRBV29-1; clone_size: .; j_call: TRBJ2-7; d_call: .; cdr3_nt: TGCAGCGTTGTTAAGCTAAATACCTACGAGCAGTACTTC; cdr3_aa: CSVVKLNTYEQYF
v_call: TRBV19; clone_size: .; j_call: TRBJ1-6; d_call: TRBD1; cdr3_nt: TGTGCCAGTAGTATTCGGCTGGGGACAGGTTCACCCCTCCACTTT; cdr3_aa: CASSIRLGTGSPLHF
v_call: TRBV9; clone_size: .; j_call: TRBJ1-6; d_call: .; cdr3_nt: TGTGCCAGCAGCGTCCAAGGACAGATAAATTCACCCCTCCACTTT; cdr3_aa: CASSVQGQINSPLHF
v_call: TRBV9; clone_size: .; j_call: TRBJ2-1; d_call: TRBD2; cdr3_nt: TGTGCCAGCAGCTATGGCGGGGGAAAACTCGCCAATGAGCAGTTCTTC; cdr3_aa: CASSYGGGKLANEQFF
v_call: TRBV29-1; clone_size: .; j_call: TRBJ1-1; d_call: .; cdr3_nt: TGCAGCGTTGAAAACAAGAACACTGAAGCTTTCTTT; cdr3_aa: CSVENKNTEAFF
v_call: TRBV27; clone_size: few; j_call: TRBJ1-6; d_call: TRBD1; cdr3_nt: TGTGCCAGCAGTTTATCCTGGGACAGGTATAATTCACCCCTCCACTTT; cdr3_aa: CASSLSWDRYNSPLHF
v_call: TRBV7-6; clone_size: .; j_call: TRBJ1-1; d_call: .; cdr3_nt: TGTGCCAGCAGCCCCCCCGGGGTCACTGAAGCTTTCTTT; cdr3_aa: CASSPPGVTEAFF
v_call: TRBV5-4; clone_size: once; j_call: TRBJ2-7; d_call: TRBD2; cdr3_nt: TGTGCCAGCAGCGGGGGAAGCGGGGGATCCTACGAGCAGTACTTC; cdr3_aa: CASSGGSGGSYEQYF
v_call: TRBV30; clone_size: .; j_call: TRBJ1-2; d_call: .; cdr3_nt: TGTGCCTGCCCTATAACAGGAAACTATGGCTACACCTTC; cdr3_aa: CACPITGNYGYTF
v_call: TRBV19; clone_size: .; j_call: TRBJ2-7; d_call: .; cdr3_nt: TGTGCCAGTAGTTGGGGCAGCGACGAGCAGTACTTC; cdr3_aa: CASSWGSDEQYF
v_call: TRBV7-9; clone_size: .; j_call: TRBJ1-6; d_call: .; cdr3_nt: TGTGCCAGCAGAGTGAGGGGGTATAATTCACCCCTCCACTTT; cdr3_aa: CASRVRGYNSPLHF
v_call: TRBV5-4; clone_size: .; j_call: TRBJ1-3; d_call: .; cdr3_nt: TGTGCCAGCAGCTCGGGGGTGCTGACTGGAAACACCATATATTTT; cdr3_aa: CASSSGVLTGNTIYF
v_call: TRBV5-1; clone_size: few; j_call: TRBJ2-7; d_call: TRBD2; cdr3_nt: TGCGCCAGCAGCTTGGAGTCTAGCGGGGGGTACGAGCAGTACTTC; cdr3_aa: CASSLESSGGYEQYF
v_call: TRBV29-1; clone_size: once; j_call: TRBJ2-4; d_call: .; cdr3_nt: TGCAGCGTTGAAGGTCTCTTAGCCAAAAACATTCAGTACTTC; cdr3_aa: CSVEGLLAKNIQYF
v_call: TRBV27; clone_size: few; j_call: TRBJ1-1; d_call: .; cdr3_nt: TGTGCCAGCAGTTTACCAACCCGATCCAGAGGGGGTGAGGAGAACACTGAAGCTTTCTTT; cdr3_aa: CASSLPTRSRGGEENTEAFF
v_call: TRBV5-6; clone_size: .; j_call: TRBJ2-7; d_call: TRBD1; cdr3_nt: TGTGCCAGCAGAAGGGCTGGCGGGACAGGGACGAGGGAGCAGTACTTC; cdr3_aa: CASRRAGGTGTREQYF
v_call: TRBV5-1; clone_size: .; j_call: TRBJ2-1; d_call: .; cdr3_nt: TGCGCCAGCAGCTTGGGAGACTTACCCTACAATGAGCAGTTCTTC; cdr3_aa: CASSLGDLPYNEQFF
v_call: TRBV11-1; clone_size: .; j_call: TRBJ1-6; d_call: TRBD1; cdr3_nt: TGTGCCAGCAGCTCTCTTTTGGGACAGTCGAATTCACCCCTCCACTTT; cdr3_aa: CASSSLLGQSNSPLHF
v_call: TRBV4-1; clone_size: once; j_call: TRBJ1-4; d_call: TRBD1; cdr3_nt: TGCGCCAGCAGCCAATTCGGACAGGGGAATGAAAAACTGTTTTTT; cdr3_aa: CASSQFGQGNEKLFF
v_call: TRBV28; clone_size: .; j_call: TRBJ1-1; d_call: TRBD1; cdr3_nt: TGTGCCAGCAGTTTGGGGGGCCCCGGGACAGGGGTGGGCACTGAAGCTTTCTTT; cdr3_aa: CASSLGGPGTGVGTEAFF
v_call: TRBV5-1; clone_size: .; j_call: TRBJ2-7; d_call: TRBD1; cdr3_nt: TGCGCCAGCAGCTTGGTGACAGGGGAGTCCGGTACCCCTCAGTACTTC; cdr3_aa: CASSLVTGESGTPQYF
v_call: TRBV7-8; clone_size: .; j_call: TRBJ1-6; d_call: .; cdr3_nt: TGTGCCAGCAGCCTGTCTACGGGGTACCTCTCACCCCTCCACTTT; cdr3_aa: CASSLSTGYLSPLHF
v_call: TRBV14; clone_size: few; j_call: TRBJ2-7; d_call: .; cdr3_nt: TGTGCCAGCAGCCAAGATTCCGGCTACGAGCAGTACTTC; cdr3_aa: CASSQDSGYEQYF
v_call: TRBV2; clone_size: .; j_call: TRBJ1-5; d_call: .; cdr3_nt: TGTGCCAGCATGGGACAAGTTAATCAGCCCCAGCATTTT; cdr3_aa: CASMGQVNQPQHF
v_call: TRBV19; clone_size: few; j_call: TRBJ1-2; d_call: .; cdr3_nt: TGTGCCAGTAACCTGGGGTACAGGAGGGTAGAGGGCTACACCTTC; cdr3_aa: CASNLGYRRVEGYTF
v_call: TRBV6-5; clone_size: .; j_call: TRBJ1-5; d_call: .; cdr3_nt: TGTGCCAGCCTAGGACAGAAAAATCAGCCCCAGCATTTT; cdr3_aa: CASLGQKNQPQHF
v_call: TRBV28; clone_size: .; j_call: TRBJ1-1; d_call: .; cdr3_nt: TGTGCCAGCAGTTTCCCTGTCCGGAACACTGAAGCTTTCTTT; cdr3_aa: CASSFPVRNTEAFF
v_call: TRBV4-3; clone_size: .; j_call: TRBJ2-7; d_call: .; cdr3_nt: TGCGCCAGCAGCCCGATTGGTGTGGGCGACGAGCAGTACTTC; cdr3_aa: CASSPIGVGDEQYF
v_call: TRBV2; clone_size: .; j_call: TRBJ1-3; d_call: .; cdr3_nt: TGTGCCAGCAGCCCCCGCGGGAGCTCTGGAAACACCATATATTTT; cdr3_aa: CASSPRGSSGNTIYF
v_call: TRBV7-2; clone_size: once; j_call: TRBJ2-7; d_call: TRBD2; cdr3_nt: TGTGCCAGCAGCTCCCCGACTAGCGGGGGACCCTACGAGCAGTACTTC; cdr3_aa: CASSSPTSGGPYEQYF
v_call: TRBV7-6; clone_size: .; j_call: TRBJ1-5; d_call: .; cdr3_nt: TGTGCCAGCAGCTTATCAACCGGGGGTGGGGTGAGCAATCAGCCCCAGCATTTT; cdr3_aa: CASSLSTGGGVSNQPQHF
v_call: TRBV25-1; clone_size: .; j_call: TRBJ1-5; d_call: TRBD1; cdr3_nt: TGTGCCAGCAGTGAGACAGGGCGCAATCAGCCCCAGCATTTT; cdr3_aa: CASSETGRNQPQHF
v_call: TRBV28; clone_size: .; j_call: TRBJ2-3; d_call: .; cdr3_nt: TGTGCCAGCAATCCAACTAGCACAGATACGCAGTATTTT; cdr3_aa: CASNPTSTDTQYF
v_call: TRBV4-3; clone_size: .; j_call: TRBJ2-4; d_call: TRBD1; cdr3_nt: TGCGCCAGCAGCCAAGTCTTATTCACGGACAGGGAGGCCAAAAACATTCAGTACTTC; cdr3_aa: CASSQVLFTDREAKNIQYF
v_call: TRBV5-1; clone_size: .; j_call: TRBJ1-5; d_call: TRBD1; cdr3_nt: TGCGCCAGCAGTTCCGGACAGGATAGCAATCAGCCCCAGCATTTT; cdr3_aa: CASSSGQDSNQPQHF